Sequencing of this T cell receptor beta chain was carried out in a study of shared clonotypes between healthy human individuals. The V gene's germline CDR1 is SGHAT and CDR2 FQNNGV. CDR3 length: 14 amino acids. It was at deep level that the assay was run. Sorted-subset replicate PCR reactions were performed with 200 ng DNA, corresponding to roughly 27,000 T cell genomes. Clones were read by immunoSEQ multiplex PCR, and TCRdb kept only the in-frame ones, dropping some. Counted here are 2 million to 3 million clones, 93% occurring once; the ten biggest clones make up roughly 0.36%. J is TRBJ2-5 and V is TRBV11-2; a weak D match, TRBD1 (6 bases). Gene TRBJ2-7 matches the end of the DNA better, so the J call may be wrong. Sequenced: naive CD4+ T cells from PBMCs. The subset here: CD45RA+ positively selected. This clonotype was sampled from a man in his late teens or twenties in good health. Some clones in this sample may be carry-over from other donors' samples. CDR3 DNA: TGTGCCAGCAGCCTGCAGGGGTCCCCTTACGAGCAGTACTTC. Its protein is CASSLQGSPYEQYF.